This T cell receptor beta chain was recovered during a study of beta chain features in type 1 diabetes. The CDR3 covers 13 residues. With 5 bases removed from V and 4 bases from J, the gap between germline ends came to 10 bases. The germline V gene has CDR1 MNHEY and CDR2 SVGAGI. Notes on this clone: The antigen is not known.

Regarding the study as a whole: In all four CD4+ subsets, TCRB CDR3 length was significantly, moderately reduced in type 1 diabetes.

Expressed TCRB transcripts got sequenced, as all isolated RNA was reverse transcribed. Data came from immunoSEQ multiplex PCR; TCRdb stores just in-frame clones and leaves some out. The sample includes 150,000 to 200,000 clones, about 7.8% of them seen just once. Sequencing was performed on central memory CD4+ T cells from blood. The V call is TRBV6-5, the J call TRBJ2-3, with D possibly matching TRBD1 (5 bases). This TCR derives from a woman aged 40 to 49 with type 1 diabetes. This CDR3 is CASSPETADTQYF. The CDR3 DNA reads as TGTGCCAGCAGTCCTGAGACAGCAGATACGCAGTATTTT.